Listed below are T cell receptor beta chains from one sample, sequenced in a study of siplizumab effects on memory and regulatory T cells. Sequenced by immunoSEQ multiplex PCR; TCRdb stores in-frame clones only, minus some. The table has 75,000 to 100,000 clones, around 94% seen once. Material for sequencing was non-Treg CD4+ T cells sorted from blood. Receptors originate from a human donor in good health. The CDR3 runs from the conserved cysteine through the conserved F or W. The D gene is left open where the match is weak. Expanded clones are given a class, and other clones once, few, many or no size at all.

V,size,J,length,D,DNA,CDR3
TRBV6-9,.,TRBJ2-3,16,TRBD1,TGTGCCAGCAGTCCAACCCCGGGACAGATCACAGATACGCAGTATTTT,CASSPTPGQITDTQYF
TRBV6-1,.,TRBJ2-2,14,.,TGTGCCAGCGTCGGACTCCAAAACACCGGGGAGCTGTTTTTT,CASVGLQNTGELFF
TRBV9,.,TRBJ2-1,11,.,TGTGCCAGCAGCCGGGGGAATGAGCAGTTCTTC,CASSRGNEQFF
TRBV6-1,.,TRBJ1-2,11,.,TGTGCCAGCAGTGAAGTGGGGGGCTACACCTTC,CASSEVGGYTF
TRBV30,.,TRBJ2-1,15,.,TGTGCCTGGAGTGCAGGGACACCCTCCTACAATGAGCAGTTCTTC,CAWSAGTPSYNEQFF
TRBV6-6,.,TRBJ2-5,15,TRBD2,TGTGCCTCTTTCGGTAGCGGGAGGGGGGGGGAGACCCAGTACTTC,CASFGSGRGGETQYF
TRBV19,.,TRBJ1-5,16,.,TGTGCCAGTAGTTTCTTGGGAACCGGCGCTTATCAGCCCCAGCATTTT,CASSFLGTGAYQPQHF
TRBV7-2,.,TRBJ2-3,13,.,TGTGCCAGCAGCTTACAGGGCACAGATACGCAGTATTTT,CASSLQGTDTQYF
TRBV30,.,TRBJ2-1,15,TRBD1,TGTGCCTGGAGTGTAGGACAGGGCTCCTACAATGAGCAGTTCTTC,CAWSVGQGSYNEQFF
TRBV5-5,.,TRBJ2-7,17,.,TGTGCCAGCAGCTTGAATATTGGGTTGGGCAGGAGCTACGAGCAGTACTTC,CASSLNIGLGRSYEQYF
TRBV19,once,TRBJ2-2,16,TRBD2,TGTGCCAGTAGACTTACTAGCGGGAGCAAATCCGGGGAGCTGTTTTTT,CASRLTSGSKSGELFF
TRBV5-1,.,TRBJ2-2,15,.,TGCGCCAGCAGTTTATGGGGGGAGAACACCGGGGAGCTGTTTTTT,CASSLWGENTGELFF
TRBV28,.,TRBJ1-2,11,.,TGTGCCAGCAGTTTATTGGGTGGCTACACCTTC,CASSLLGGYTF
TRBV19,.,TRBJ2-7,13,TRBD1,TGTGCCAGTAGTATTCTCGGGACAGGGTCCCAGTACTTC,CASSILGTGSQYF
TRBV5-1,.,TRBJ1-5,14,.,TGCGCCAGCAGCTTGGGCGGACAAGATCAGCCCCAGCATTTT,CASSLGGQDQPQHF
TRBV30,.,TRBJ2-7,13,.,TGTGCCTGGAAGCCAGGAGTCACCTACGAGCAGTACTTC,CAWKPGVTYEQYF
TRBV11-3,.,TRBJ2-6,17,TRBD1,TGTGCCAGCAGCCCGGGGGACAGGTTCTCTGGGGCCAACGTCCTGACTTTC,CASSPGDRFSGANVLTF
TRBV25-1,.,TRBJ1-2,16,.,TGTGCCAGCGCTCCCCATGGGGCCCGGCGTTCCTATGGCTACACCTTC,CASAPHGARRSYGYTF
TRBV7-2,.,TRBJ1-1,14,.,TGTGCCAGCAGCTTAGACGTGGGGGCAACTGAAGCTTTCTTT,CASSLDVGATEAFF
TRBV7-9,few,TRBJ2-5,14,TRBD2,TGTGCCAGCAGCCCGACTAGCGGTCAAGAGACCCAGTACTTC,CASSPTSGQETQYF
TRBV5-3,.,TRBJ1-1,11,.,TGTGCCAGAAGCACAATAGCTGAAGCTTTCTTT,CARSTIAEAFF
TRBV19,.,TRBJ2-3,14,.,TGTGCCAGTAGTATAGGACTCCACACAGATACGCAGTATTTT,CASSIGLHTDTQYF
TRBV30,.,TRBJ1-6,13,.,TGTGCCTGGAGTGTACGGGGAAATTCACCCCTCCACTTT,CAWSVRGNSPLHF
TRBV5-1,.,TRBJ1-1,13,.,TGCGCCAGCAGCTTGGGAGAGCCCATCCAAGCTTTCTTT,CASSLGEPIQAFF
TRBV11-2,.,TRBJ2-3,11,.,TGTGCCAGCAGCTCCGGGGATACGCAGTATTTT,CASSSGDTQYF
TRBV19,.,TRBJ2-5,13,.,TGTGCCAGTAGTATCAGGGGAAGAGAGACCCAGTACTTC,CASSIRGRETQYF
TRBV7-9,.,TRBJ1-2,16,.,TGTGCCAGCAGCTTACCAGGACAGAAATACAACTATGGCTACACCTTC,CASSLPGQKYNYGYTF
TRBV2,.,TRBJ2-1,15,TRBD2,TGTGCCAGCAGTACCCGGCGGGAGCACTACAATGAGCAGTTCTTC,CASSTRREHYNEQFF
TRBV9,.,TRBJ1-4,16,.,TGTGCCAGCAGCGGAGATATGGGGCGCCCCAGTGAAAAACTGTTTTTT,CASSGDMGRPSEKLFF
TRBV7-2,.,TRBJ2-7,15,TRBD2,TGTGCCAGCAGCATTGGGACTAGCGGGAGTTACGAGCAGTACTTC,CASSIGTSGSYEQYF
TRBV27,.,TRBJ2-3,15,.,TGTGCCAGCAGGAACTCCGGGATTAGCACAGATACGCAGTATTTT,CASRNSGISTDTQYF
TRBV11-1,.,TRBJ2-5,15,.,TGTGCCAGCAGCTTAGCGGGGCCGAGTCAAGAGACCCAGTACTTC,CASSLAGPSQETQYF
TRBV7-9,once,TRBJ1-1,12,.,TGTGCCAGCAGCCTCGTCGGTTTTGAAGCTTTCTTT,CASSLVGFEAFF
TRBV18,.,TRBJ2-7,14,.,TGTGCCAGCTCAGTGGAGAGTAGCTCCTACGAGCAGTACTTC,CASSVESSSYEQYF
TRBV6-6,.,TRBJ2-2,16,TRBD2,TGTGCCAGCAGTCGGGGTGCAGGGAGGGACGCCGGGGAGCTGTTTTTT,CASSRGAGRDAGELFF
TRBV27,.,TRBJ2-3,14,.,TGTGCCAGCAGTTTATTCAGTGAAGGGACTGTGCAGTATTTT,CASSLFSEGTVQYF
TRBV7-9,once,TRBJ2-5,14,.,TGTGCCAGCAGCCCACGGACTGGCCAAGAGACCCAGTACTTC,CASSPRTGQETQYF
TRBV11-2,.,TRBJ1-1,15,TRBD1,TGTGCCAGCAGCCAACGACAGGGGGCGAACACTGAAGCTTTCTTT,CASSQRQGANTEAFF
TRBV11-3,.,TRBJ2-5,18,TRBD2,TGTGCCAGCAGCTTAGGGACTAGCGGGATAAACTATGGAGAGACCCAGTACTTC,CASSLGTSGINYGETQYF
TRBV30,.,TRBJ2-7,11,.,TGTGCCTGGACAGGGCTCAACGAGCAGTACTTC,CAWTGLNEQYF